The rows below give T cell receptor beta chains drawn from one sample of a study of blood T cell repertoires in COVID-19. TCRdb's copy holds only in-frame clones and misses some; the assay was immunoSEQ multiplex PCR. This table has 150,000 to 200,000 clones, around 91% appearing once. The sample was PBMCs or T cells enriched from blood (not recorded which). Source of these receptors: a woman aged 18-35 years who had recovered from COVID-19. Both conserved end residues are part of each CDR3. The D gene is left open where the match is weak. Only part of the rows carry a size: once, few, many, or a class if the clone is expanded.

size	D	J	V	DNA	CDR3
.	TRBD1	TRBJ1-5	TRBV27	TGTGCCAGCAGTTTACCCTTGGGACAGCAATTAAATCAGCCCCAGCATTTT	CASSLPLGQQLNQPQHF
.	.	TRBJ2-7	TRBV4-3	TGCGCCAGCAGCCAAAATTTTGCGGGGTCGAGCTCCTACGAGCAGTACTTC	CASSQNFAGSSSYEQYF
once	TRBD2	TRBJ2-2	TRBV30	TGTGCCTGGAGTTCCTTCGGACTAGCGAGGGTCGGGGAGCTGTTTTTT	CAWSSFGLARVGELFF
.	TRBD2	TRBJ2-1	TRBV9	TGTGCCAGCAGCGTAGAGCGGGAGGGCGGTGAGCAGTTCTTC	CASSVEREGGEQFF
.	.	TRBJ2-3	TRBV7-3	TGTGCCAGCAGCTTAGGCGGCATTGGAGATACGCAGTATTTT	CASSLGGIGDTQYF
few	.	TRBJ1-2	TRBV28	TGTGCCAGCAGAAGAATAGACACAGCTTACTATGGCTACACCTTC	CASRRIDTAYYGYTF
few	TRBD2	TRBJ2-7	TRBV3-1/TRBV3-2	TGTGCCAGCAGCCAAGAAACGCGGGAGGTGGCCTACGAGCAGTACTTC	CASSQETREVAYEQYF
.	.	TRBJ2-2	TRBV7-2	TGTGCCAGCAGCTCTTGGACTGCAATGAACACCGGGGAGCTGTTTTTT	CASSSWTAMNTGELFF
.	.	TRBJ2-7	TRBV5-1	TGCGCCAGCAGCTTCATGGGGTTGGAGGGGCAGCAGTACTTC	CASSFMGLEGQQYF
.	.	TRBJ2-1	TRBV7-6	TGTGCCAGCAGCTTAGGGGCGGGAACGGACAATGAGCAGTTCTTC	CASSLGAGTDNEQFF
.	.	TRBJ1-6	TRBV7-9	TGTGCCAGCAGCTCGGCAACAGCGGATAATTCACCCCTCCACTTT	CASSSATADNSPLHF
.	.	TRBJ2-5	TRBV7-9	TGTGCCAGCAGCTTAGTCCAGGGAGGAGAGACCCAGTACTTC	CASSLVQGGETQYF
.	.	TRBJ2-2	TRBV7-3	TGTGCCAGCAGCGTGGACAGTTTTGGCGGGGAGCTGTTTTTT	CASSVDSFGGELFF
.	.	TRBJ2-1	TRBV28	TGTGCCAGCAGTTTTTCTCCCAATGAGCAGTTCTTC	CASSFSPNEQFF
.	TRBD1	TRBJ2-7	TRBV5-1	TGCGCCAGCAGCTTGGCGGGGACAGGGGGCGAGCAGTACTTC	CASSLAGTGGEQYF
.	.	TRBJ2-6	TRBV6-2/TRBV6-3	TGTGCCAGCAGTTTCGGGGGTTCTGGGGCCAACGTCCTGACTTTC	CASSFGGSGANVLTF
.	.	TRBJ1-1	TRBV6-5	TGTGCCAGCACCCGGGGGGACACTGAAGCTTTCTTT	CASTRGDTEAFF
.	.	TRBJ2-3	TRBV11-3	TGTGCCAGCAGCTTTGGAGGTAGCACAGATACGCAGTATTTT	CASSFGGSTDTQYF
.	.	TRBJ2-6	TRBV24-1	TGTGCCACCAGTGACCCACTTCTAGCTCCTGGGGCCAACGTCCTGACTTTC	CATSDPLLAPGANVLTF
.	TRBD1	TRBJ1-1	TRBV10-1	TGCGCCAGCACCCCGAGGGGGCGACTTCCGAACACTGAAGCTTTCTTT	CASTPRGRLPNTEAFF
.	.	TRBJ2-5	TRBV2	TGTGCCAGCAGTGGAGACACTCGCGCCGAAGAGACCCAGTACTTC	CASSGDTRAEETQYF
once	TRBD2	TRBJ2-2	TRBV28	TGTGCCAGCAGTCCCGGACTAGCCTACACCGGGGAGCTGTTTTTT	CASSPGLAYTGELFF
.	TRBD2	TRBJ2-1	TRBV9	TGTGCCAGCAGCGTAGCTCTTGGGCTAGCGGGACCCAATGAGCAGTTCTTC	CASSVALGLAGPNEQFF
.	TRBD1	TRBJ2-2	TRBV9	TGTGCCAGCAGCATATCCGGGACAGGGTACACCGGGGAGCTGTTTTTT	CASSISGTGYTGELFF
.	.	TRBJ1-1	TRBV3-1/TRBV3-2	TGTGCCAGCAGTCCCGACTTAAGGAACACTGAAGCTTTCTTT	CASSPDLRNTEAFF
few	TRBD2	TRBJ2-3	TRBV7-3	TGTGCCAGCAGCTGGGGAGGGACTGGCCCCGATACGCAGTATTTT	CASSWGGTGPDTQYF
once	.	TRBJ2-5	TRBV9	TGTGCCAGCAGTTTTGGAGGACAGCAAGAGACCCAGTACTTC	CASSFGGQQETQYF
.	.	TRBJ2-1	TRBV30	TGTGCCTGGAGCCCCTACCGGGGTCGGAGCTCCTACAATGAGCAGTTCTTC	CAWSPYRGRSSYNEQFF
.	TRBD2	TRBJ2-7	TRBV27	TGTGCCAGCAGTTTAGTGGGGGACTACCCCTCCTACGAGCAGTACTTC	CASSLVGDYPSYEQYF
.	.	TRBJ1-3	TRBV27	TGTGCCAGCAGTTTATCGGGGGGGAGAACGGACTCTGGAAACACCATATATTTT	CASSLSGGRTDSGNTIYF
.	.	TRBJ1-3	TRBV28	TGTGCCAGCAGTTTACCGGTCTCCTCTGGAAACACCATATATTTT	CASSLPVSSGNTIYF
.	.	TRBJ1-2	TRBV30	TGTGCCTGGAGTCGGGTTAGGTGGGGCTACACCTTC	CAWSRVRWGYTF
once	TRBD2	TRBJ2-2	TRBV9	TGTGCCAGCAGCCGGACTAGCGGGAGCCCCGGGGAGCTGTTTTTT	CASSRTSGSPGELFF
.	.	TRBJ2-2	TRBV30	TGTGCCTGGAGGGTCACTACCGGGGAGCTGTTTTTT	CAWRVTTGELFF
.	TRBD2	TRBJ2-2	TRBV28	TGTGCCAGCAGTTCCCCTTCTTGGGGAGCGGGAGACGGGGAGCTGTTTTTT	CASSSPSWGAGDGELFF
once	.	TRBJ2-3	TRBV9	TGTGCCAGCAGCCTGACCGGGGATACGCAGTATTTT	CASSLTGDTQYF
.	TRBD2	TRBJ2-3	TRBV5-1	TGCGCCAGCAGCTTGGGCGGAGCGGGGGGCACAGATACGCAGTATTTT	CASSLGGAGGTDTQYF
.	.	TRBJ1-1	TRBV5-6	TGTGCCAGCAGCTTTTTCAGGGACACACTTGAAGCTTTCTTT	CASSFFRDTLEAFF
.	.	TRBJ1-1	TRBV4-1	TGCGCCAGCAGCCAAGAACGGGTAGGGCAGGGTGACACTGAAGCTTTCTTT	CASSQERVGQGDTEAFF
.	.	TRBJ1-5	TRBV2	TGTGCCAGCAAAGGAGGCCAAGAGAAGCCCCAGCATTTT	CASKGGQEKPQHF
few	TRBD2	TRBJ2-1	TRBV6-1	TGTGCCAGCAGTGACCTAGCGGGGTACAATGAGCAGTTCTTC	CASSDLAGYNEQFF
once	TRBD2	TRBJ2-3	TRBV28	TGTGCCAGCAGTTTAGGGACTAGGACAGATACGCAGTATTTT	CASSLGTRTDTQYF
.	.	TRBJ2-3	TRBV23-1	TGCGCCAGCAGTCAATCATCGACAGATACGCAGTATTTT	CASSQSSTDTQYF
.	.	TRBJ2-3	TRBV29-1	TGCAGCGTTGAAGGGGAGACTCACACAGATACGCAGTATTTT	CSVEGETHTDTQYF
.	TRBD1	TRBJ2-2	TRBV19	TGTGCCAGTACCGCGACAGGGGTCACCGGGGAGCTGTTTTTT	CASTATGVTGELFF
.	TRBD2	TRBJ2-7	TRBV2	TGTGCCAGCAGTGCCGGAACGGGACTAGCGGGATCCTACGAGCAGTACTTC	CASSAGTGLAGSYEQYF
once	.	TRBJ2-7	TRBV3-1/TRBV3-2	TGTGCCAGCAGCCAAGATCGCTACGAGCAGTACTTC	CASSQDRYEQYF
.	TRBD1	TRBJ1-6	TRBV28	TGTGCCAGCAGTGCTCAGAAGACAGGGGGGATAGATTCACCCCTCCACTTT	CASSAQKTGGIDSPLHF
.	.	TRBJ1-1	TRBV5-1	TGCGCCAGCAGCTTGGAAATCAGTCGGGGGACTGAAGCTTTCTTT	CASSLEISRGTEAFF
once	.	TRBJ2-1	TRBV28	TGTGCCAGCAGTTTAGCGGGGGCCTCCTACAATGAGCAGTTCTTC	CASSLAGASYNEQFF
.	TRBD1	TRBJ2-7	TRBV5-1	TGCGCCAGCAGCGTACAGGGGGCCAACCCTTTCGAGCAGTACTTC	CASSVQGANPFEQYF
.	TRBD1	TRBJ2-5	TRBV7-2	TGTGCCAGCAGCTCCCGAGGGACAGGGGAAGAGACCCAGTACTTC	CASSSRGTGEETQYF
once	.	TRBJ2-5	TRBV2	TGTGCCAGCATAATTTCAGGTAGAGCATGGGAGACCCAGTACTTC	CASIISGRAWETQYF
.	.	TRBJ2-1	TRBV25-1	TGTGCCAGCAGTGAATCGATAGCTGGGAATGAGCAGTTCTTC	CASSESIAGNEQFF
.	TRBD1	TRBJ2-2	TRBV10-1	TGCGCCAGCAGGTGGGACAGGTCCACCGGGGAGCTGTTTTTT	CASRWDRSTGELFF